This TCR beta chain was sequenced for a study of T cell repertoires in cytomegalovirus infection. Overall study: Shared public TCR beta signatures pointed to both CMV infection and a matching HLA type. Study outcomes and limitations: HLA-C-restricted CMV-specific TCR beta clonotypes were dominant in the ex vivo response. Based on cumulative public TCR beta family frequency, carriers of CMV plus the relevant HLA were identified.

This clonotype has a count of ten or more. The antigen is not known. The CDR3 totals 13 residues. V shed 8 bases and J shed 5 bases, with 16 bases lying between them. The germline gives CDR1 ENHRY, CDR2 SYGVKD. TCRdb called the reads again in MiXCR, with one record for every CDR3 protein. Of 500,000 to 600,000 distinct CDR3 sequences listed, about 15% are singletons. The specimen was CD8+ T cells from PBMCs. The rearrangement links TRBV10-3 to TRBJ2-7, with TRBD2 as a possible D gene (6 bases). The TCR originated in a human donor in good health (CMV status not recorded). Some clones in this sample may be carry-over from other donors' samples. The CDR3 DNA sequence: TGTGCCATCTTGAGGGAGGCCTTAAACGAGCAGTACTTC. Its protein product is CAILREALNEQYF.